This T cell receptor beta chain was sequenced for a study of cytomegalovirus exposure and HLA in healthy donors. Study overall: Of around 400 genotyped donors, around 86% grouped in the Caucasian-associated ancestry cluster. Study-level findings and limits: Data from an earlier analysis indicated that most TCR beta V segments were productive either about 87% or about 30% of the time. It was shown in a later analysis that HLA-associated TCR beta chains were more clonally expanded than other, equally common chains.

The PCR made use of 60 Vbeta and 13 Jbeta primers. Measured with immunoSEQ multiplex PCR; TCRdb has only the in-frame clones, and not every one. The table lists approximately 100,000 clones, over 60% of them singletons. Deletions cut 2 bases from V and 8 bases from J, with 12 bases between. Germline CDR1 GTSNPN, CDR2 SVGIG (reference sequence). This CDR3 is 12 amino acids long. On this clone itself: Its matching antigen is unknown.

The chain has TRBV30 and TRBJ1-1; D gene unclear. Sequencing was done on a sample of PBMCs. The TCR originated in a woman in her 50s in good health and CMV-seropositive. The CDR3 sequence: CAWSREISEAFF. In nucleotides, the CDR3 is TGTGCCTGGAGTAGGGAGATATCAGAAGCTTTCTTT.